These 20 T cell receptor beta chains were sequenced from one sample in a study of Ad26.COV2.S vaccination and SARS-CoV-2 variants. The method was immunoSEQ multiplex PCR; TCRdb's version includes in-frame clones alone and lacks a portion of them. The sample includes a few hundred thousand clones, around 85% of them seen just once. Treatment given: over 15 received Ad26.COV2.S at low or high dose, single or two shots; 5 received placebo; per-sample allocation not given. On day 63 after the first injection, vaccine and placebo recipients gave samples. Sample: peripheral blood, taken in a trial of Ad26.COV2.S vaccine versus placebo. Receptors were obtained from a person between 18 and 65 years old who received the Ad26.COV2.S COVID-19 vaccine or a placebo.

This clone occurred a few times. V usage is TRBV2 and J usage is TRBJ2-5; 10 bases align to TRBD1. Germline V gene lookup returns CDR1 SNHLY and CDR2 FYNNEI. This CDR3 comprises 16 residues. V lost 6 bases and J lost 6; bases outside the gene matches: 13. CDR3 region: CASSQSQTGGLKTQYF. CDR3 bases: TGTGCCAGCAGCCAATCACAGACAGGGGGCTTAAAGACCCAGTACTTC. Using reference TRBV2 and TRBJ2-5 for the parts outside the CDR3, the full variable domain is EPEVTQTPSHQVTQMGQEVILRCVPISNHLYFYWYRQILGQKVEFLVSFYNNEISEKSEIFDDQFSVERPDGSNFTLKIRSTKLEDSAMYFCASSQSQTGGLKTQYFGPGTRLLVL.

The rearrangement links TRBV7-8 to TRBJ2-7; D not certain. This CDR3 region has 15 residues. Germline V gene lookup returns CDR1 SGHVS and CDR2 FQNEAQ. V lost 1 base and J lost 0, with 10 bases in between. DNA of the CDR3: TGTGCCAGCAGCTTAGTTTTAGGCAACTCCTACGAGCAGTACTTC. This sequence encodes CASSLVLGNSYEQYF.

This chain links TRBV6-6 with TRBJ2-5, with D hard to call. The CDR3 contains 12 residues. Looked up from germline, CDR1 is MNHNY and CDR2 is SVGAGI (reference sequence). Trimming took 0 bases from V and 3 from J, leaving 2 bases between them. This chain's CDR3 is CASSYSKETQYF. As DNA, the CDR3 is TGTGCCAGCAGTTACTCGAAAGAGACCCAGTACTTC.

V is TRBV5-6 and J is TRBJ1-2; 8 nucleotides align to TRBD1. CDR1 and CDR2 (germline): SGHDT, YYEEEE. The CDR3 runs 17 residues. V lost 6 bases to trimming and J lost 1 base; unmatched junction nucleotides: 14. The CDR3 DNA reads as TGTGCCAGCACCGGTGGCAGGGGGCGCGGAGATAACTATGGCTACACCTTC. It yields the protein CASTGGRGRGDNYGYTF.

This rearrangement joins TRBV7-9 to TRBJ2-1; D not resolved. V shed 9 bases and J shed 4 bases, with 10 bases lying between them. Germline CDR1 reads SEHNR; CDR2 reads FQNEAQ (reference sequence). The CDR3 loop spans 12 amino acids. In DNA, the CDR3 is TGTGCCAGTCGACCCACTTACAATGAGCAGTTCTTC. Protein product: CASRPTYNEQFF. Full variable domain (outside the CDR3, taken from reference TRBV7-9 and TRBJ2-1): DTGVSQNPRHKITKRGQNVTFRCDPISEHNRLYWYRQTLGQGPEFLTYFQNEAQLEKSRLLSDRFSAERPKGSFSTLEIQRTEQGDSAMYLCASRPTYNEQFFGPGTRLTVL.

V gene TRBV12-3 or TRBV12-4 combines with J gene TRBJ2-5, with D unclear. Trimming stripped 4 bases from V and 8 bases from J, with 8 bases between. This CDR3 contains 11 residues. The CDR3 loop reads CASSSVGTQYF. Here the CDR3 DNA reads TGTGCCAGCAGTTCCGTAGGAACCCAGTACTTC.

The gene calls are TRBV5-4 and TRBJ1-2; D unclear. Trimming removed 1 base from V and 8 bases from J, with 6 bases in between. From germline, CDR1 is SGHNT and CDR2 YYREEE (reference sequence). CDR3 length: 11 residues. CDR3 protein: CASSLRGGYTF. In DNA form, the CDR3 reads TGTGCCAGCAGCTTGAGAGGGGGCTACACCTTC.

The J gene is TRBJ2-7, the V gene TRBV7-8; 16 bases are a match to TRBD2. The V gene end was trimmed by 5 bases and the J gene end by 0 bases; junction bases not matched to a gene: 4. From germline, CDR1 is SGHVS and CDR2 FQNEAQ. The CDR3 loop spans 17 amino acids. The CDR3 sequence: CASSQGLAGGVSYEQYV. Here the CDR3 DNA reads TGTGCCAGCAGCCAGGGACTAGCGGGAGGGGTCTCCTACGAGCAGTACGTC.

This chain links TRBV5-4 with TRBJ2-1, with 12 bases aligning to TRBD2. V lost 4 bases to trimming and J lost 8 bases; unmatched junction nucleotides: 4. In germline, CDR1 is SGHNT, CDR2 YYREEE (reference sequence). The CDR3 is made up of 14 amino acids. CDR3 in amino acids: CASSRTSGVDEQFF. CDR3 DNA sequence: TGTGCCAGCAGCCGGACTAGCGGGGTGGATGAGCAGTTCTTC. Full variable domain (rest looked up from reference TRBV5-4 and TRBJ2-1): ETGVTQSPTHLIKTRGQQVTLRCSSQSGHNTVSWYQQALGQGPQFIFQYYREEENGRGNFPPRFSGLQFPNYSSELNVNALELDDSALYLCASSRTSGVDEQFFGPGTRLTVL.

The rearrangement joins TRBV5-4 to TRBJ2-5, with 9 positions matching TRBD2. The junction had 8 bases not matched to a gene; V was cut back by 6 bases and J by 5 bases. CDR1 and CDR2 (germline): SGHNT, YYREEE (reference sequence). This CDR3 has 14 amino acids. The CDR3 protein is CASTGGRAPETQYF. CDR3 nucleotide sequence: TGTGCCAGCACCGGCGGGAGGGCTCCCGAGACCCAGTACTTC.

The V gene is TRBV30, the J gene TRBJ2-3; either TRBD1 or TRBD2 may supply D (5 bases each). In germline, CDR1 is GTSNPN, CDR2 SVGIG (reference sequence). Between the trimmed V and J ends, which lost 8 bases and 10 bases, there was a span of 19 bases. This CDR3 spans 12 amino acids. The CDR3 DNA reads as TGTGCCCGGCGGGCCTCGCAGGGTGCGCAGTATTTT. Its protein is CARRASQGAQYF. Full variable domain (rest looked up from reference TRBV30 and TRBJ2-3): SQTIHQWPATLVQPVGSPLSLECTVEGTSNPNLYWYRQAAGRGLQLLFYSVGIGQISSEVPQNLSASRPQDRQFILSSKKLLLSDSGFYLCARRASQGAQYFGPGTRLTVL.

The J gene is TRBJ2-3, the V gene TRBV7-8, with D perhaps matching TRBD1 (5 bases). The CDR3 runs to 16 residues. Trimming removed 0 bases at V and 3 bases at J, with 13 bases between. Looked up from germline, CDR1 is SGHVS and CDR2 is FQNEAQ. In DNA form, the CDR3 reads TGTGCCAGCAGCTTAGCGCAAGGGGCCAGTACAGATACGCAGTATTTT. This codes for CASSLAQGASTDTQYF.

The V call is TRBV2, the J call TRBJ2-3; D may be TRBD1 (5 bases). Germline V gene data show CDR1 as SNHLY and CDR2 as FYNNEI. V was cut by 2 bases and J by 1 base, with 10 bases left in between. The CDR3 runs 15 residues. The CDR3 coding sequence is TGTGCCAGCAGTGAACAGGGTTGGGGCACAGATACGCAGTATTTT. As protein: CASSEQGWGTDTQYF.

This chain connects TRBV5-4 to TRBJ1-5; TRBD1 is a possible D gene (5 bases). With 1 base removed from V and 1 base from J, the gap between germline ends came to 6 bases. Germline V gives CDR1 SGHNT, CDR2 YYREEE (reference sequence). CDR3 size: 14 residues. This CDR3 is CASSLYRSNQPQHF. In DNA form, the CDR3 reads TGTGCCAGCAGCTTGTACAGGAGCAATCAGCCCCAGCATTTT. The variable domain in full, completed from reference TRBV5-4 and TRBJ1-5, reads ETGVTQSPTHLIKTRGQQVTLRCSSQSGHNTVSWYQQALGQGPQFIFQYYREEENGRGNFPPRFSGLQFPNYSSELNVNALELDDSALYLCASSLYRSNQPQHFGDGTRLSIL.

The chain combines TRBV6-5 with TRBJ2-7, with a weak D call TRBD2 (6 bases). Trimming cost V 7 bases and J 2 bases, with 18 bases left between them. The germline V gene encodes CDR1 MNHEY and CDR2 SVGAGI. The length of the CDR3 is 15 residues. CDR3 in DNA: TGTGCCAGCACCTCCGCTGGACTATGGCCCTACGAGCAGTACTTC. Its protein product is CASTSAGLWPYEQYF.

The chain has TRBV7-9 and TRBJ1-1; D call uncertain. Germline CDR1 is SEHNR and CDR2 is FQNEAQ (reference sequence). This CDR3 has 15 residues. V was trimmed by 1 base and J by 1 base, leaving 10 bases between them. CDR3 residues: CASSLVGHPNTEAFF. Here the CDR3 DNA reads TGTGCCAGCAGCTTAGTAGGTCACCCGAACACTGAAGCTTTCTTT.

This clone has only a few counts. The V gene is TRBV6-4, the J gene TRBJ2-6, with TRBD1 matching 11 bases. The V gene end was trimmed by 2 bases and the J gene end by 0 bases; junction bases not matched to a gene: 0. In germline, CDR1 is MRHNA, CDR2 SNTAGT. The CDR3 totals 17 residues. The chain's CDR3 is CASSDGTGGSGANVLTF. CDR3 DNA sequence: TGTGCCAGCAGTGACGGGACAGGGGGCTCTGGGGCCAACGTCCTGACTTTC.

This clone was recorded only once. This chain uses TRBV18 with TRBJ1-1; no clear D. V gave up 4 bases and J gave up 0 bases, with 9 bases separating them. The germline V gene has CDR1 KGHSH and CDR2 LQKENI. This CDR3 is 14 amino acids long. The CDR3 bases are TGTGCCAGCTCACAGGGAGCTATGAACACTGAAGCTTTCTTT. Amino acids: CASSQGAMNTEAFF.

The J gene is TRBJ2-7, the V gene TRBV29-1, with D perhaps TRBD1 (5 bases). This CDR3 comprises 13 residues. Germline CDR1 reads SQVTM; CDR2 reads ANQGSEA. Trimming removed 4 bases from V and 6 bases from J, with 16 bases in between. CDR3 sequence (DNA): TGCAGCGTTGCGGGCCCAGGGTGGGGCGAGCAGTACTTC. It translates to CSVAGPGWGEQYF.

There are a few counts of this clone. This chain uses TRBV27 with TRBJ1-1, with TRBD1 matching over 8 bases. The CDR3 runs 14 residues. CDR1 and CDR2 from the germline V gene are MNHEY and SMNVEV (reference sequence). The trim removed 1 base at V and 7 bases at J, leaving 5 bases unmatched. In DNA form, the CDR3 reads TGTGCCAGCAGTTTATACAGGGGGTTTGGTGAAGCTTTCTTT. Protein product: CASSLYRGFGEAFF.